The text below deals with one TCR beta chain. No cognate antigen has been identified for it. The record has no base qualities; no much larger clone is one base away. The CDR3 spans 11 residues, from the cysteine through the phenylalanine. Kept here is only the CDR3 DNA, which spans 33 bases and is read in frame from base 1. The trim is 6 bases for V and 5 bases for J, with a gap of 10 bases between the germline ends. CDR1 and CDR2 are read off the germline V gene as SQVTM and ANQGSEA. This specimen comes from a study of T cell changes during pregnancy in multiple sclerosis (dated by TCRdb to the late 2010s). Turning to the overall study: The study looked at changes in the T cell repertoire across pregnancy in women with multiple sclerosis.

Libraries were built with the immunoSEQ multiplex PCR assay. TCRdb carries this immuneACCESS record with in-frame sequences only. Its versions omit some clonotypes, under half of them owing to an unresolved V gene in the studies checked, with the rest unexplained. The table for this sample lists roughly 69,000 clones; approximately 91% of them were counted only once. The biggest ten clones account for 1.4% of the sample. The receptor was isolated from a female donor with multiple sclerosis, enrolled in a pregnancy study. The rearranged chain carries TRBV29-1 and TRBJ1-2; no D gene is confidently identified. Sequenced material: peripheral blood, taken in the third trimester of pregnancy. The bases are TGCAGCGTCCGGACTTTATATGGCTACACCTTC. Translated, this gives CSVRTLYGYTF.